The rows below give T cell receptor beta chains drawn from one sample of a study of T cells after yellow fever vaccination. Each CDR3 protein gets one entry after TCRdb re-called the 5' RACE reads with MiXCR. The table lists 500,000 to 650,000 distinct CDR3 sequences, 13% of them singletons. The sample consisted of PBMCs, taken on the day of the yellow fever booster vaccination. The receptor source for this set is a man aged 25 to 40 who received the YFV17D yellow fever vaccine. CDR3s include the opening cysteine and the closing phenylalanine or tryptophan. The order of the fields is V gene, J gene, D gene, clone size, CDR3 DNA, CDR3 protein. The D gene is left open where the match is weak. Not every row has a clone size; where given, it reads once, few, many or a size class.

v_call: TRBV20-1
j_call: TRBJ2-4
d_call: TRBD1
clone_size: NA
cdr3_nt: TGCAGTGCTAGAGGAGATGGGACAGGGGCGACCAAAAACATTCAGTACTTC
cdr3_aa: CSARGDGTGATKNIQYF

v_call: TRBV12-3/TRBV12-4
j_call: TRBJ2-3
d_call: NA
clone_size: NA
cdr3_nt: TGTGCCAGCAGTTTAGGGGGGATCCCAGATACGCAGTATTTT
cdr3_aa: CASSLGGIPDTQYF

v_call: TRBV21-1
j_call: TRBJ2-7
d_call: NA
clone_size: NA
cdr3_nt: TGTGCCCGACCGGACAGGGCCTACGAGCAGTACTTC
cdr3_aa: CARPDRAYEQYF

v_call: TRBV11-2
j_call: TRBJ2-7
d_call: TRBD2
clone_size: few
cdr3_nt: TGTGCCAGCACCTCAACTAGCGGGAGTCTCCCCAACGAGCAGTACTTC
cdr3_aa: CASTSTSGSLPNEQYF

v_call: TRBV12-3/TRBV12-4
j_call: TRBJ2-7
d_call: NA
clone_size: NA
cdr3_nt: TGTGCCAGCAGCCAGTTAAGTTCCTACGAGCAGTACTTC
cdr3_aa: CASSQLSSYEQYF

v_call: TRBV10-3
j_call: TRBJ1-6
d_call: NA
clone_size: NA
cdr3_nt: TGTGCCATCAGTGTGCAGGGATCTAACTCACCCCTCCACTTT
cdr3_aa: CAISVQGSNSPLHF

v_call: TRBV7-2
j_call: TRBJ2-2
d_call: NA
clone_size: NA
cdr3_nt: TGTGCCAGCAGCCAGGGGTCAAAGTACACCGGGGAGCTGTTTTTT
cdr3_aa: CASSQGSKYTGELFF

v_call: TRBV6-5
j_call: TRBJ2-4
d_call: TRBD2
clone_size: NA
cdr3_nt: TGTGCCAGCAGTTTTAAGAATAGCGGGAGCGCCATTCAGTACTTC
cdr3_aa: CASSFKNSGSAIQYF

v_call: TRBV12-3/TRBV12-4
j_call: TRBJ1-5
d_call: NA
clone_size: few
cdr3_nt: TGTGCCAGCAGTTTAGGGGCGTATAGCAATCAGCCCCAGCATTTT
cdr3_aa: CASSLGAYSNQPQHF

v_call: TRBV6-5
j_call: TRBJ2-7
d_call: NA
clone_size: many
cdr3_nt: TGTGCCAGCAGCCGGGACGCCTCCTACGAGCAGTACTTC
cdr3_aa: CASSRDASYEQYF

v_call: TRBV4-1
j_call: TRBJ2-1
d_call: NA
clone_size: NA
cdr3_nt: TGCGCCAGCAGCCACATGGGCGGGACAGAGCAGTTCTTC
cdr3_aa: CASSHMGGTEQFF

v_call: TRBV20-1
j_call: TRBJ2-3
d_call: TRBD2
clone_size: NA
cdr3_nt: TGCAGTGCTGACCGACTAGCGGGGGTCACAGATACGCAGTATTTT
cdr3_aa: CSADRLAGVTDTQYF

v_call: TRBV10-3
j_call: TRBJ2-1
d_call: TRBD1
clone_size: few
cdr3_nt: TGTGCCATCAGCGCGAGGGACAGTTCAAATGAGCAGTTCTTC
cdr3_aa: CAISARDSSNEQFF

v_call: TRBV7-9
j_call: TRBJ2-7
d_call: NA
clone_size: many
cdr3_nt: TGTGCCAGCAGCCCCTCCGGAACAGTTCACTCCTACGAGCAGTACTTC
cdr3_aa: CASSPSGTVHSYEQYF

v_call: TRBV5-1
j_call: TRBJ2-5
d_call: NA
clone_size: many
cdr3_nt: TGCGCCAGCAGCTCGTTCGGGGAATACCAAGAGACCCAGTACTTC
cdr3_aa: CASSSFGEYQETQYF

v_call: TRBV6-2/TRBV6-3
j_call: TRBJ1-1
d_call: NA
clone_size: few
cdr3_nt: TGTGCCAGCAGTTACCGAGGGGAGACTGAAGCTTTCTTT
cdr3_aa: CASSYRGETEAFF

v_call: TRBV19
j_call: TRBJ2-5
d_call: TRBD1
clone_size: few
cdr3_nt: TGTGCCAGTAGTATGACAGGGACAGAACAAGAGACCCAGTACTTC
cdr3_aa: CASSMTGTEQETQYF

v_call: TRBV6-2/TRBV6-3
j_call: TRBJ2-3
d_call: NA
clone_size: NA
cdr3_nt: TGTGCCAGCATAGGAAGGGAAACAGATACGCAGTATTTT
cdr3_aa: CASIGRETDTQYF

v_call: TRBV12-3/TRBV12-4
j_call: TRBJ2-7
d_call: TRBD2
clone_size: NA
cdr3_nt: TGTGCCAGCAGCCGAGATAGCGGGTACTCCTACGAGCAGTACTTC
cdr3_aa: CASSRDSGYSYEQYF

v_call: TRBV19
j_call: TRBJ2-3
d_call: TRBD2
clone_size: many
cdr3_nt: TGTGCCAGTAGTCCCCGATGGACTAGCGGGAGTTCGGATACGCAGTATTTT
cdr3_aa: CASSPRWTSGSSDTQYF

v_call: TRBV5-1
j_call: TRBJ2-7
d_call: TRBD1
clone_size: few
cdr3_nt: TGCGCCAGCAGCTTCCGGGACAGGGGCTCCTACGAGCAGTACTTC
cdr3_aa: CASSFRDRGSYEQYF

v_call: TRBV12-3/TRBV12-4
j_call: TRBJ1-5
d_call: NA
clone_size: few
cdr3_nt: TGTGCCAGCAGTGCTACAGGGAGCAATCAGCCCCAGCATTTT
cdr3_aa: CASSATGSNQPQHF

v_call: TRBV20-1
j_call: TRBJ2-6
d_call: NA
clone_size: few
cdr3_nt: TGCAGTGCTACGGACGGGGTCTCTGGGGCCAACGTCCTGACTTTC
cdr3_aa: CSATDGVSGANVLTF

v_call: TRBV20-1
j_call: TRBJ2-1
d_call: TRBD2
clone_size: NA
cdr3_nt: TGCAGTGCTAGAACGGCTAGCGGGAGGGCCCTCAATGAGCAGTTCTTC
cdr3_aa: CSARTASGRALNEQFF

v_call: TRBV2
j_call: TRBJ2-5
d_call: TRBD2
clone_size: NA
cdr3_nt: TGTGCCAGCAGTGAAAGGAGCGGGAGGGCCAGAGAGACCCAGTACTTC
cdr3_aa: CASSERSGRARETQYF

v_call: TRBV7-2
j_call: TRBJ2-2
d_call: NA
clone_size: many
cdr3_nt: TGTGCCAGCAGCTTAGGGGACGGGGAGCTGTTTTTT
cdr3_aa: CASSLGDGELFF

v_call: TRBV10-2
j_call: TRBJ2-5
d_call: TRBD1
clone_size: few
cdr3_nt: TGCGCGCTACAAATCGGACAGGGACGGACTCAGTACTTC
cdr3_aa: CALQIGQGRTQYF

v_call: TRBV3-1
j_call: TRBJ1-1
d_call: NA
clone_size: NA
cdr3_nt: TGTGCCAGCAGCCCTCATAGCGGGGCCCATTCGGAAGCTTTCTTT
cdr3_aa: CASSPHSGAHSEAFF

v_call: TRBV6-5
j_call: TRBJ2-7
d_call: NA
clone_size: once
cdr3_nt: TGTGCCAGCAGTTACTCTCGGGAGAGCTCCTACGAGCAGTACTTC
cdr3_aa: CASSYSRESSYEQYF

v_call: TRBV29-1
j_call: TRBJ2-7
d_call: NA
clone_size: few
cdr3_nt: TGCAGCGTTGTAGACGCGCGCGAGCAGTACTTC
cdr3_aa: CSVVDAREQYF

v_call: TRBV29-1
j_call: TRBJ2-2
d_call: TRBD1
clone_size: NA
cdr3_nt: TGCAGCGTGACAGGGTACACCGGGGAGCTGTTTTTT
cdr3_aa: CSVTGYTGELFF

v_call: TRBV11-2
j_call: TRBJ2-2
d_call: TRBD1
clone_size: NA
cdr3_nt: TGTGCCAGCAGCCGAAATTCTCCGGGACAGCTGAACACCGGGGAGCTGTTTTTT
cdr3_aa: CASSRNSPGQLNTGELFF

v_call: TRBV19
j_call: TRBJ1-1
d_call: NA
clone_size: few
cdr3_nt: TGTGCCAGTAGTATTAAGACTAACACTGAAGCTTTCTTT
cdr3_aa: CASSIKTNTEAFF

v_call: TRBV10-3
j_call: TRBJ2-4
d_call: NA
clone_size: NA
cdr3_nt: TGTGCCATCAGTGAGGCTACGGGAAGAATCGGAGAAAACATTCAGTACTTC
cdr3_aa: CAISEATGRIGENIQYF

v_call: TRBV4-2
j_call: TRBJ2-3
d_call: TRBD2
clone_size: few
cdr3_nt: TGTGCCAGCAGCCAAGACCGAAGGACTAGCGCCACAGATACGCAGTATTTT
cdr3_aa: CASSQDRRTSATDTQYF

v_call: TRBV6-6
j_call: TRBJ2-1
d_call: NA
clone_size: few
cdr3_nt: TGTGCCAGCAGTCGACAGGACATCAATGAGCAGTTCTTC
cdr3_aa: CASSRQDINEQFF

v_call: TRBV7-3
j_call: TRBJ2-2
d_call: NA
clone_size: NA
cdr3_nt: TGTGCCAGTGCCGTGGGGGGGCCCACCGGGGAGCTGTTTTTT
cdr3_aa: CASAVGGPTGELFF

v_call: TRBV19
j_call: TRBJ1-5
d_call: NA
clone_size: NA
cdr3_nt: TGTGCCAGTAGTATTTCTGGGGTGAGCAATCAGCCCCAGCATTTT
cdr3_aa: CASSISGVSNQPQHF

v_call: TRBV6-5
j_call: TRBJ2-2
d_call: TRBD1
clone_size: NA
cdr3_nt: TGTGCCAGCAGTTACACAGGGGTCACCGGGGAGCTGTTTTTT
cdr3_aa: CASSYTGVTGELFF

v_call: TRBV3-1
j_call: TRBJ2-2
d_call: NA
clone_size: few
cdr3_nt: TGTGCCAGCAGCCAAGTGGCTAGGTGGGCCGGGGAGCTGTTTTTT
cdr3_aa: CASSQVARWAGELFF

v_call: TRBV7-2
j_call: TRBJ1-4
d_call: TRBD1
clone_size: NA
cdr3_nt: TGTGCCAGCAGCCGGACAGGGGGAAATGAAAAACTGTTTTTT
cdr3_aa: CASSRTGGNEKLFF

v_call: TRBV11-2
j_call: TRBJ2-2
d_call: NA
clone_size: NA
cdr3_nt: TGTGCCAGCAGCTTTGTGGGGTATACCGGGGAGCTGTTTTTT
cdr3_aa: CASSFVGYTGELFF

v_call: TRBV5-1
j_call: TRBJ1-1
d_call: NA
clone_size: NA
cdr3_nt: TGCGCCAGCAGCTTGGCCCAGGGAGAGAACACTGAAGCTTTCTTT
cdr3_aa: CASSLAQGENTEAFF

v_call: TRBV6-2/TRBV6-3
j_call: TRBJ2-7
d_call: TRBD2
clone_size: many
cdr3_nt: TGTGCCAGCACCGATAGCGGGAGAGGAGAGCAGTACTTC
cdr3_aa: CASTDSGRGEQYF

v_call: TRBV3-1
j_call: TRBJ2-7
d_call: NA
clone_size: few
cdr3_nt: TGTGCCAGCAGCTCCGCCGCTAGCGCTCAATACGAGCAGTACTTC
cdr3_aa: CASSSAASAQYEQYF

v_call: TRBV20-1
j_call: TRBJ2-7
d_call: NA
clone_size: many
cdr3_nt: TGCAGTGCTCCCCCGCGGGGCAGGCCCTACGAGCAGTACTTC
cdr3_aa: CSAPPRGRPYEQYF

v_call: TRBV4-2
j_call: TRBJ2-7
d_call: NA
clone_size: few
cdr3_nt: TGTGCCAGCAGTTACAAGCGGGTAGGAGCTCCTGGCGAGCAGTACTTC
cdr3_aa: CASSYKRVGAPGEQYF

v_call: TRBV12-3/TRBV12-4
j_call: TRBJ2-1
d_call: NA
clone_size: few
cdr3_nt: TGTGCCAGCAGTTCTTCACAGGGATACAATGAGCAGTTCTTC
cdr3_aa: CASSSSQGYNEQFF

v_call: TRBV20-1
j_call: TRBJ2-3
d_call: NA
clone_size: few
cdr3_nt: TGCAGTGCTAGAGCCGGGGGACTCAGAACAGATACGCAGTATTTT
cdr3_aa: CSARAGGLRTDTQYF

v_call: TRBV15
j_call: TRBJ2-1
d_call: NA
clone_size: few
cdr3_nt: TGTGCCACCAGCAGTCTCGAGGGGCGTAGCTCCTACAATGAGCAGTTCTTC
cdr3_aa: CATSSLEGRSSYNEQFF

v_call: TRBV3-1
j_call: TRBJ1-1
d_call: NA
clone_size: NA
cdr3_nt: TGTGCCAGCAGCCGCGGCTGGGTGGGGAACACTGAAGCTTTCTTT
cdr3_aa: CASSRGWVGNTEAFF

v_call: TRBV3-1
j_call: TRBJ2-7
d_call: TRBD2
clone_size: few
cdr3_nt: TGTGCCAGCAGCCCCGGGACTAGCCGTTACGAGCAGTACTTC
cdr3_aa: CASSPGTSRYEQYF

v_call: TRBV4-3
j_call: TRBJ1-5
d_call: NA
clone_size: NA
cdr3_nt: TGCGCCAGCAGCCCAGACAGGTTCGCTGGTCAGCCCCAGCATTTT
cdr3_aa: CASSPDRFAGQPQHF

v_call: TRBV24-1
j_call: TRBJ1-2
d_call: NA
clone_size: few
cdr3_nt: TGTGCCACCAGTGCGGCTAACTATGGCTACACCTTC
cdr3_aa: CATSAANYGYTF